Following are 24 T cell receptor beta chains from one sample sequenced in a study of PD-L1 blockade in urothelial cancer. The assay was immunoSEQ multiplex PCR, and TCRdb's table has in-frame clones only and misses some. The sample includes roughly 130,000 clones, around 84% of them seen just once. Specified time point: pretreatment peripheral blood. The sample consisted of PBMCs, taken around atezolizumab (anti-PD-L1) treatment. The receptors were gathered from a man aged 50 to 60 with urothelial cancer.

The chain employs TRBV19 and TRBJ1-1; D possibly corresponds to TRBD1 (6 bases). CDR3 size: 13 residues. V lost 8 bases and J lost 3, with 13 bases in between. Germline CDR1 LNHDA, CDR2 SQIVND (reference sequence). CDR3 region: CASLRDTHTEAFF. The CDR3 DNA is TGTGCCAGTTTGAGGGACACCCACACTGAAGCTTTCTTT.

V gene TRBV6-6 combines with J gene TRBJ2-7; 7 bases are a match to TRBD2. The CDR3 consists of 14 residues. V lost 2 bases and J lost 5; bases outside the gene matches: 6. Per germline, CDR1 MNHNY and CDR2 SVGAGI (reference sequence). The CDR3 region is CASSYDGGGNEQYF. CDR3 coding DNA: TGTGCCAGCAGTTACGATGGGGGGGGGAACGAGCAGTACTTC.

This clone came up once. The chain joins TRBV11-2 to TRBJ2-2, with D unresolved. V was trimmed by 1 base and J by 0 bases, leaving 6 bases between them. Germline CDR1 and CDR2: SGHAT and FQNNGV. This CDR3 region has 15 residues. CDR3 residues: CASSLVRTNTGELFF. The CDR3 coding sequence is TGTGCCAGCAGCTTAGTGAGGACGAACACCGGGGAGCTGTTTTTT.

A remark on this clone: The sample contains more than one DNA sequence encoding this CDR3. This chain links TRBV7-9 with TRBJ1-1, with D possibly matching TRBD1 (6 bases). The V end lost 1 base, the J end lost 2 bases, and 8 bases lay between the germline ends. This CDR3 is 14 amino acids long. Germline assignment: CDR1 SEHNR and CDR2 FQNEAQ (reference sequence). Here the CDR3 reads CASSLGTENTEAFF. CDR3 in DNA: TGTGCCAGCAGCTTAGGGACAGAAAACACTGAAGCTTTCTTT.

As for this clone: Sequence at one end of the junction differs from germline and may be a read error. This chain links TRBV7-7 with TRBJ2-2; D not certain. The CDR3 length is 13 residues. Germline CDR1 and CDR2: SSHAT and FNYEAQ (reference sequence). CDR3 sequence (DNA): TGTGCTAGCAGCCTAACGAGGACCGGGGAGCTGTTTTTT. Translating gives CASSLTRTGELFF.

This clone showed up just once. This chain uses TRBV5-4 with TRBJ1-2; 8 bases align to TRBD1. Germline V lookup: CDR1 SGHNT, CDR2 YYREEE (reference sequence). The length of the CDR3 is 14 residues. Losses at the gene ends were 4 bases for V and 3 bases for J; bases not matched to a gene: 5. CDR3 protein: CASSRTGRDYGYTF. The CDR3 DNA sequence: TGTGCCAGCAGCCGGACAGGGCGGGACTATGGCTACACCTTC.

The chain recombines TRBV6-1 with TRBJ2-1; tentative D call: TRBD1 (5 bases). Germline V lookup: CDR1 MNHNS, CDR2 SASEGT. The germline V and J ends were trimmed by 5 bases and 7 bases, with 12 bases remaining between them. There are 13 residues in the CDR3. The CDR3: CASSRAQGNEQFF. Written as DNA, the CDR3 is TGTGCCAGCAGTCGAGCCCAGGGTAATGAGCAGTTCTTC.

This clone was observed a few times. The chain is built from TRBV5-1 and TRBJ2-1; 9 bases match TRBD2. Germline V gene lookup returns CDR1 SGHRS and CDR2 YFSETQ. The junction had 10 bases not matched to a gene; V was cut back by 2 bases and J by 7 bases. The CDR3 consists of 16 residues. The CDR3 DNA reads TGCGCCAGCAGCTTAGGAGGGACTAGCCCTCAGAATGAGCAGTTCTTC. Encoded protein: CASSLGGTSPQNEQFF.

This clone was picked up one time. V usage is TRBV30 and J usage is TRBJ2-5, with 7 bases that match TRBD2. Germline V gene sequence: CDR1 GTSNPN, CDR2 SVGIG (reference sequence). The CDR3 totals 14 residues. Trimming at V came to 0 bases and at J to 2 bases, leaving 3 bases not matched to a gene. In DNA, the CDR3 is TGTGCCTGGAGTGTAGGTAGCGGGCAAGAGACCCAGTACTTC. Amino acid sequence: CAWSVGSGQETQYF.

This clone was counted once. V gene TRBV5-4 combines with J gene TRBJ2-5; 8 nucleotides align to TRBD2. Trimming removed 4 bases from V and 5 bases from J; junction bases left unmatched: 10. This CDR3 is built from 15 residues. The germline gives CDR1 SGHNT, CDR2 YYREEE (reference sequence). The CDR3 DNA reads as TGTGCCAGCAGCGGGGGACTAGGGTATCCGGAGACCCAGTACTTC. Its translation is CASSGGLGYPETQYF.

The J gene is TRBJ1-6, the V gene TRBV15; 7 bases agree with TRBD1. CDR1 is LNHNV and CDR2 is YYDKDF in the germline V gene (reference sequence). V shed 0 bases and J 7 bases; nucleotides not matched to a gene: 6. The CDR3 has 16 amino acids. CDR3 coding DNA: TGTGCCACCAGCAGAGAACCTACAGGGGCGAATTCACCCCTCCACTTT. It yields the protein CATSREPTGANSPLHF.

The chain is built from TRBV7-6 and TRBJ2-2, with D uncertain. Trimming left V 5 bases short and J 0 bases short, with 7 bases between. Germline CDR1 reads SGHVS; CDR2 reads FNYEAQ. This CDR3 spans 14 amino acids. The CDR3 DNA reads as TGTGCCAGCAGCACGAGTCCGAACACCGGGGAGCTGTTTTTT. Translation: CASSTSPNTGELFF.

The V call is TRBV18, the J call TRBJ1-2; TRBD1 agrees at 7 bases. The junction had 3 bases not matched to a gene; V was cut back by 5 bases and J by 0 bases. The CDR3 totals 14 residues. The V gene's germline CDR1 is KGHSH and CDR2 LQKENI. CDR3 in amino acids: CASSEGTANYGYTF. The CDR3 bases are TGTGCCAGCTCAGAGGGGACAGCTAACTATGGCTACACCTTC.

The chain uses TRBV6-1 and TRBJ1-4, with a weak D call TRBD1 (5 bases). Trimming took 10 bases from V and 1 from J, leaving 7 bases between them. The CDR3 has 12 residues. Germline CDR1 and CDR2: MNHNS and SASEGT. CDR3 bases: TGTGCCACGGGGGGAACTAATGAAAAACTGTTTTTT. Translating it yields CATGGTNEKLFF.

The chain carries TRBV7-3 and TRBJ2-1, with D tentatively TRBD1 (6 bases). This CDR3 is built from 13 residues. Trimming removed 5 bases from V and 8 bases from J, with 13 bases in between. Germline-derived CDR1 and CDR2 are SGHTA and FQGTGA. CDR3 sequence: CASSLTRGDEQFF. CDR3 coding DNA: TGTGCCAGCAGCCTCACCAGGGGCGATGAGCAGTTCTTC. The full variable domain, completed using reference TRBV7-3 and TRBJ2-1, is GAGVSQTPSNKVTEKGKYVELRCDPISGHTALYWYRQSLGQGPEFLIYFQGTGAADDSGLPNDRFFAVRPEGSVSTLKIQRTERGDSAVYLCASSLTRGDEQFFGPGTRLTVL.

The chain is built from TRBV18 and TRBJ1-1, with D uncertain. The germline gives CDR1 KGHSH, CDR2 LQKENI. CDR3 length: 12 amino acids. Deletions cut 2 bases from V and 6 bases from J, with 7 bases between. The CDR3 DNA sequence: TGTGCCAGCTCACCAGAGGGCCCTGAAGCTTTCTTT. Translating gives CASSPEGPEAFF.

CDR3 protein: CSVGTMNTGELFF. CDR3 sequence (DNA): TGCAGCGTTGGTACAATGAACACCGGGGAGCTGTTTTTT. V gene TRBV29-1 combines with J gene TRBJ2-2, with no clear D. V was clipped by 4 bases and J by 1 base, with 7 bases between them. The germline V gene encodes CDR1 SQVTM and CDR2 ANQGSEA. The CDR3 has 13 amino acids.

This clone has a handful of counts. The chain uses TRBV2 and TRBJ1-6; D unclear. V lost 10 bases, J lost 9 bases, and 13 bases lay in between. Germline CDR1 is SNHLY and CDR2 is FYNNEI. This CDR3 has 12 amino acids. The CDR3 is CATGSMASPLHF. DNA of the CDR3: TGTGCCACCGGGAGTATGGCTTCACCCCTCCACTTT.

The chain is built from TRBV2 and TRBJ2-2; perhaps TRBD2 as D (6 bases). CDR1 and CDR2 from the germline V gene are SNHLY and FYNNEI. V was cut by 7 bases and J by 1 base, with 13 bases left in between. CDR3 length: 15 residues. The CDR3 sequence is CASNKRRGNTGELFF. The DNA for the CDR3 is TGTGCCAGCAACAAACGGCGGGGGAACACCGGGGAGCTGTTTTTT.

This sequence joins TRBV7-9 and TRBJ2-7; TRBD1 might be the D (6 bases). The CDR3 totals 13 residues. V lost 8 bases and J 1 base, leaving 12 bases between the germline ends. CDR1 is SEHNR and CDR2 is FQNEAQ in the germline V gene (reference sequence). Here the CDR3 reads CASGGTPSYEQYF. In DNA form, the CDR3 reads TGTGCCAGCGGGGGCACGCCTTCCTACGAGCAGTACTTC.

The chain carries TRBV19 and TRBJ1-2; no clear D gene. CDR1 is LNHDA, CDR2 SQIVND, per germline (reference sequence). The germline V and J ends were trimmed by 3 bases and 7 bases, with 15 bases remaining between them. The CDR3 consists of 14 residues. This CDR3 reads CASSIMSGRSGYTF. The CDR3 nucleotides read TGTGCCAGTAGTATTATGTCCGGGAGGAGTGGCTACACCTTC.

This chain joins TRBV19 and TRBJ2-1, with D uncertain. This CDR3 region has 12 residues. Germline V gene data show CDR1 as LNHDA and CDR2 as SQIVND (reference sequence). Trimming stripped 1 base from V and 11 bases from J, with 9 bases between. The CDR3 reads CASSIAGLQQFF. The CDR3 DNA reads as TGTGCCAGTAGTATAGCGGGTCTTCAGCAGTTCTTC.

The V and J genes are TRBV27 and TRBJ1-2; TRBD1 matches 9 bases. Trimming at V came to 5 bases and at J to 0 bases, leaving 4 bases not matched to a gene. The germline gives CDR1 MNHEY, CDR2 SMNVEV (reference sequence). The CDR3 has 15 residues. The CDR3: CASSRRQGANYGYTF. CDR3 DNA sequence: TGTGCCAGCAGTAGAAGACAGGGGGCTAACTATGGCTACACCTTC.

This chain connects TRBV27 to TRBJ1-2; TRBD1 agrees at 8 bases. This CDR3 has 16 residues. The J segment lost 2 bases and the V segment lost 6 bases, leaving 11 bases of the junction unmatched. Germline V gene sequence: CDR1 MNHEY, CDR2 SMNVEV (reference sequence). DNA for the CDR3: TGTGCCAGCAGCCTCACGGGGCAGGGGGCGAACTATGGCTACACCTTC. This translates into CASSLTGQGANYGYTF.